The present T cell receptor beta chain was sequenced within a study of cytomegalovirus exposure and HLA in healthy donors. Overall study findings and caveats: It was reported in a later analysis that an Asian-associated ancestry cluster showed fewer N-insertions than the approximately 670-donor mean. Rarity characterized most TCR sequences, yet some public TCRs appeared in many donors. TCR association rates varied by HLA locus in a later analysis, with DRB1 highest and HLA-C lowest.

Amplification used 60 Vbeta primers and 13 Jbeta primers. In the original analysis: In a later analysis, about 9.9 million of some 80 million unique beta chains occurred in at least two donors. Profiling relied on immunoSEQ multiplex PCR, and the TCRdb table lists in-frame clones only, not all of them. The DNA was the basis for D and trimming; V, J and clone size are from that table. This sample has 55,000 to 85,000 clones; around three quarters occur once, and the top ten carry around 7.8%. About this clone: Its antigen is as yet unknown.

Input material: PBMCs. This clonotype originated in a man in his late teens or twenties in good health and CMV-seropositive.

The CDR3 loop is CASSPVGGPQHF. The DNA of the CDR3 is TGTGCCAGCAGTCCAGTAGGAGGGCCCCAGCATTTT. The chain carries TRBV2 and TRBJ1-5; D unresolved. Deletions cut 5 bases from V and 9 bases from J, with 11 bases between. The germline V gene encodes CDR1 SNHLY and CDR2 FYNNEI. This CDR3 contains 12 residues.